The sequence of this T cell receptor beta chain was determined in a study of T cell changes during pregnancy in multiple sclerosis (dated by TCRdb to the late 2010s). About the study as a whole: The study looked at changes in the T cell repertoire across pregnancy in women with multiple sclerosis.

Libraries were constructed by the immunoSEQ multiplex PCR assay. TCRdb limited this immuneACCESS table to in-frame rearrangements with V and J called. A share of clones is missing; checked studies link under half to unresolved V genes, and the rest is unexplained. For this sample there are about 11,000 clones; about 93% appear just once. The ten top clones hold under 0.3% of the sample. The CDR3 numbers 11 residues from cysteine through phenylalanine. This entry keeps only the CDR3 DNA: 33 bases, framed from base 1. The V and J ends are trimmed by 10 bases and 5 bases, leaving 12 bases between them. CDR1 and CDR2 are drawn from the germline V gene (reference sequence): MNHEY, SMNVEV. A word on this clone: Its antigen remains unidentified. It has no much larger one-base neighbor in the sample; base qualities were not kept.

Sequenced here: CD4+ T cells from peripheral blood mononuclear cells, sampled before pregnancy. Here the chain combines TRBV27 and TRBJ2-7; there is no confident call for the D gene. This clonotype was obtained from a female donor with multiple sclerosis, enrolled in a pregnancy study. The DNA reads as follows: TGTGCCATCCAAGTCAGTCACGAGCAGTACTTC. It specifies CAIQVSHEQYF.